The T cell receptor beta chain described here comes from a study of T cell changes during pregnancy in multiple sclerosis. This CDR3 is built from 14 residues. CDR1 MNHNS and CDR2 SASEGT come from the germline V gene. V lost 0 bases, J lost 5 bases, and 8 bases lay in between. Some clones are missing from TCRdb's copy, which holds only in-frame ones; the method was immunoSEQ multiplex PCR. This sample carries approximately 100,000 clones, 90% to 95% of them seen once, and the ten largest clones take approximately 0.97%. The V call is TRBV6-1, the J call TRBJ1-3; D gene ambiguous. The sequence was collected from a female donor with multiple sclerosis, enrolled in a pregnancy study. Sample: peripheral blood, taken before pregnancy. In DNA form, the CDR3 reads TGTGCCAGCAGTGAAGCAGGGAGGCGAAACACCATATATTTT. It specifies CASSEAGRRNTIYF.